Presented here are 5 T cell receptor beta chains from one specimen sequenced in a study of T cells expressing NK-cell markers. From the 5' RACE reads, TCRdb lists one entry per CDR3 protein and no DNA. Its clone listing holds some 140,000 distinct CDR3 sequences. The sequenced material came from blood T cells: a sorted CD56 or NKG2C T cell subset, CD4+ or CD8+ T cells, or bulk PBMC T cells (not recorded which). These receptor sequences come from a woman in her forties or fifties in good health.

The rearrangement joins TRBV6-5 to TRBJ2-1; TCRdb reports TRBD2, a call that lacks DNA to check it against. CDR3 length: 20 residues. CDR1 and CDR2 (germline): MNHEY, SVGAGI. CDR3: CASSYPRGLAGGSSYNEQFF.

The V and J genes are TRBV7-6 and TRBJ1-1; the TCRdb call, TRBD1, lacks DNA for checking. CDR1 SGHVS and CDR2 FNYEAQ come from the germline V gene. The CDR3 loop spans 17 amino acids. This CDR3 reads CASSFSLGQGPNTEAFF.

The rearrangement uses TRBV2 and TRBJ2-1. This CDR3 contains 11 residues. Germline CDR1 and CDR2: SNHLY and FYNNEI. This CDR3 reads CASRVENEQFF.

This chain uses TRBV12-3 or TRBV12-4 with TRBJ2-3; with no DNA, the TCRdb D assignment of TRBD2 cannot be verified. CDR3 length equals 16 residues. The CDR3 sequence is CASTLHSGNLTDTQYF.

This rearrangement joins TRBV4-1 to TRBJ2-4; without DNA, the TCRdb call of TRBD1 cannot be checked. The CDR3 has 14 amino acids. Germline lookup yields CDR1 MGHRA and CDR2 YSYEKL. CDR3 sequence reads: CASSRDRAKNIQYF.